A selection of T cell receptor beta chains follows, all from one sample in a study of control samples from healthy donors and cancer patients. Clones were sequenced by immunoSEQ multiplex PCR, and TCRdb holds only the in-frame ones, with some missing. The table lists about 190,000 clones. Sequencing input: blood. The source is a woman under 40 in good health. Both conserved end residues are part of each CDR3. The D gene is left open where the match is weak.

cdr3_nt cdr3_aa j_call v_call d_call
TGCGCCAGCAGCATTACAGGGGATGGCTACACCTTC CASSITGDGYTF TRBJ1-2 TRBV5-1 TRBD1
TGTGCCAGCCGCTCGGGAAATCATAACACTGAAGCTTTCTTT CASRSGNHNTEAFF TRBJ1-1 TRBV7-6 -
TGTGCCAGCAGCAAAACAGGGTATGGCTACACCTTC CASSKTGYGYTF TRBJ1-2 TRBV21-1 -
TGTGCCAGCAGCCCCCTGAGGGAGACCCAGTACTTC CASSPLRETQYF TRBJ2-5 TRBV7-2 -
TGTGCCAGCAGCTTTCTGTATGAAAAACTGTTTTTT CASSFLYEKLFF TRBJ1-4 TRBV7-8 -
TGTGCCTGGAGTACTGGACATTTTCCGTTTTCGGCTTTCTTT CAWSTGHFPFSAFF TRBJ1-1 TRBV30 -
TGTGCCATCAGTGAGAAGGGGGGGGAAGCTTTCTTT CAISEKGGEAFF TRBJ1-1 TRBV10-3 -
TGTGCCAGCAGCCTAGAGGGCGGGGTGGACAGCAATCAGCCCCAGCATTTT CASSLEGGVDSNQPQHF TRBJ1-5 TRBV28 -
TGTGCCAGCAGCTTAACAGGGTTGAGAAGCGAGCAGTACTTC CASSLTGLRSEQYF TRBJ2-7 TRBV11-2 -
TGCGCCAGTGGACTAGCGGGGACAGATACGCAGTATTTT CASGLAGTDTQYF TRBJ2-3 TRBV10-2 TRBD2
TGTGCCAGCTCACCGGGCCCAGGGCCTACAGATACGCAGTATTTT CASSPGPGPTDTQYF TRBJ2-3 TRBV18 -
TGTGCCAGCAGCTTAGGTTATCGGACAGGGTTCTATGGCTACACCTTC CASSLGYRTGFYGYTF TRBJ1-2 TRBV7-9 TRBD1
TGTGCCAGCAGCTTAGTAGGGACACGGAACACTGAAGCTTTCTTT CASSLVGTRNTEAFF TRBJ1-1 TRBV7-2 -
TGTGCCACCAGTGCCAGTGAAAAGGGGTACGAGCAGTACTTC CATSASEKGYEQYF TRBJ2-7 TRBV24-1 -
TGTGCCAGCAGCCAACGAGGGCCTCCACCCTACGAGCAGTACTTC CASSQRGPPPYEQYF TRBJ2-7 TRBV3-1/TRBV3-2 -
TGTGCCAGCAGCTTAAACGGGGGCGCAACAGATACGCAGTATTTT CASSLNGGATDTQYF TRBJ2-3 TRBV7-3 -
TGTGCCAGCAGCTTAGACGGGACAGGGGTAAGGGAAAAACTGTTTTTT CASSLDGTGVREKLFF TRBJ1-4 TRBV7-2 TRBD1
TGTGCCAGCAGTAGAGGGGAGACCTACGAGCAGTACTTC CASSRGETYEQYF TRBJ2-7 TRBV27 -
TGTGCCAGCAGTGACGGTCAGTCTGGTACGCAGTATTTT CASSDGQSGTQYF TRBJ2-3 TRBV6-4 -
TGTGCCAGTAGTATAGATGGTCCCGAGCCCCAGCATTTT CASSIDGPEPQHF TRBJ1-5 TRBV19 -
TGTGCCAGTAGTATTGCGGGGATCTCCTACAATGAGCAGTTCTTC CASSIAGISYNEQFF TRBJ2-1 TRBV19 -
TGTGCCAGCAGCTCACAGGGGGCGGAGTGGGGAGATACGCAGTATTTT CASSSQGAEWGDTQYF TRBJ2-3 TRBV7-2 TRBD1
TGTGCCAGCAGTTTATGGCGCGGGGGGCTCGATGAGCAGTTCTTC CASSLWRGGLDEQFF TRBJ2-1 TRBV27 TRBD2
TGTGCCAGCAGCTGGGGGGGGCCGCAGTACTTC CASSWGGPQYF TRBJ2-5 TRBV5-6 -
TGTGCCAGCAGCTTCCAGGGGGGCCAAGAGACCCAGTACTTC CASSFQGGQETQYF TRBJ2-5 TRBV7-2 -
TGTGCCAGCAGCCTTCGGACAGGGGAGATCGAAGCTTTCTTT CASSLRTGEIEAFF TRBJ1-1 TRBV3-1/TRBV3-2 TRBD1
TGCGCCAGCAGTGAGTCAAGAAGGGTAGGGTCCTACGAGCAGTACTTC CASSESRRVGSYEQYF TRBJ2-7 TRBV10-1 -
TGTGCCAGCCGACAGGGGGCGGGAGAGACCCAGTACTTC CASRQGAGETQYF TRBJ2-5 TRBV2 TRBD1
TGTGCCAGCAGCCAAGAAGGTAGCGGGGGGGACTACAATGAGCAGTTCTTC CASSQEGSGGDYNEQFF TRBJ2-1 TRBV3-1/TRBV3-2 TRBD2
TGTGCCAGCAGCTTAGAGGGGTCCCTTCCTAATGAAAAACTGTTTTTT CASSLEGSLPNEKLFF TRBJ1-4 TRBV7-9 -
TGCGCCAGCAGCCAAGTGGGGGCCGCTGAAGCTTTCTTT CASSQVGAAEAFF TRBJ1-1 TRBV4-1 -
TGTGCCAGCACATTTCCGGGCGGGGAGAGGGGGTATGGCTACACCTTC CASTFPGGERGYGYTF TRBJ1-2 TRBV28 -
TGTGCCAGCAGCCAGGGGTCATATAGCAATCAGCCCCAGCATTTT CASSQGSYSNQPQHF TRBJ1-5 TRBV6-5 -
TGCGCCAGCAGCTTGACTCAGGGGTCCTATAATTCACCCCTCCACTTT CASSLTQGSYNSPLHF TRBJ1-6 TRBV5-1 -